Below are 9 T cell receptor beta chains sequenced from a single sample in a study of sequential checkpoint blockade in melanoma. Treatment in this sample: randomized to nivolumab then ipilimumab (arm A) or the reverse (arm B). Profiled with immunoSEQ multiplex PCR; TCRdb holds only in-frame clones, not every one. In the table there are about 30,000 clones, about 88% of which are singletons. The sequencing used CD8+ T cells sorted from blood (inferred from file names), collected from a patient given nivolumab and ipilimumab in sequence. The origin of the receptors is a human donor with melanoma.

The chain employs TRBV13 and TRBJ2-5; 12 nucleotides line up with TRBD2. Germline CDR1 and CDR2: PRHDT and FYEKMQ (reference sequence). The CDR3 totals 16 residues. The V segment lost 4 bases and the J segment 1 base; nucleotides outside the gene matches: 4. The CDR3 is CASSSGTSGLQETQYF. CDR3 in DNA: TGTGCCAGCAGCTCTGGGACTAGCGGGCTCCAAGAGACCCAGTACTTC.

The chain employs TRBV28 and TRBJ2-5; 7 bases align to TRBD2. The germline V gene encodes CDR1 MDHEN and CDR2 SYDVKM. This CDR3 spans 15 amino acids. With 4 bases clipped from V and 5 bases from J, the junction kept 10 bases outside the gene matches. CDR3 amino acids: CASSWAGRVLETQYF. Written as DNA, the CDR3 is TGTGCCAGCAGTTGGGCAGGGAGGGTCCTGGAGACCCAGTACTTC.

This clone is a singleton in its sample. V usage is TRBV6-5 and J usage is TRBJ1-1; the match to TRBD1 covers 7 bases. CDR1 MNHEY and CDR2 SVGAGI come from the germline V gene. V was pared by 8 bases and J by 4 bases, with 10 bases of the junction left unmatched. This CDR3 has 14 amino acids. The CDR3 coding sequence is TGTGCCAGCCAGTTGGAGGGGGCGATCACTGAAGCTTTCTTT. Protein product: CASQLEGAITEAFF.

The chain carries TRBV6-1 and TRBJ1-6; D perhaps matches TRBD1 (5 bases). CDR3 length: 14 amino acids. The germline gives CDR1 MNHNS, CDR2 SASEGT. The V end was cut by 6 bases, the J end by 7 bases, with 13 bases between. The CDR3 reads CASSLGGRNSPLHF. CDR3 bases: TGTGCCAGCAGCTTGGGGGGACGGAATTCACCCCTCCACTTT.

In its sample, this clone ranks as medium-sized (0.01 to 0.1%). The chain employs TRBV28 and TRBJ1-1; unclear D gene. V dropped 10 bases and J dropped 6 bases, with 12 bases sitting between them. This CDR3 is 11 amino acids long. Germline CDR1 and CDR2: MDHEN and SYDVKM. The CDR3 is CATGLGPEAFF. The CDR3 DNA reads TGTGCCACCGGCTTGGGCCCTGAAGCTTTCTTT. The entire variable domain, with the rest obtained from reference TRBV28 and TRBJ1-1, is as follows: DVKVTQSSRYLVKRTGEKVFLECVQDMDHENMFWYRQDPGLGLRLIYFSYDVKMKEKGDIPEGYSVSREKKERFSLILESASTNQTSMYLCATGLGPEAFFGQGTRLTVV.

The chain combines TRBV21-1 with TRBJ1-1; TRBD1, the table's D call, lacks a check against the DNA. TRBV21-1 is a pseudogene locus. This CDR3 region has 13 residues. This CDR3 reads CASSRGRVTEAFF. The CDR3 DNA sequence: TGTGCCAGCAGCAGGGGGCGCGTTACTGAAGCTTTCTTT.

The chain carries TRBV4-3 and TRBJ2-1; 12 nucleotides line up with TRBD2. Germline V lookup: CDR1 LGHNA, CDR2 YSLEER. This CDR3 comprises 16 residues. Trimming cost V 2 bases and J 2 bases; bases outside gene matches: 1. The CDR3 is CASSQWTSGTYNEQFF. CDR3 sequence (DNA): TGCGCCAGCAGCCAATGGACTAGCGGGACCTACAATGAGCAGTTCTTC.

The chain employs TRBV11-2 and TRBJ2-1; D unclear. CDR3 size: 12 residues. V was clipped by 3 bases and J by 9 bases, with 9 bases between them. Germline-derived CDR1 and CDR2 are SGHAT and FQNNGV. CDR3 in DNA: TGTGCCAGCAGCTTTGTTAGGAGTGAGCAGTTCTTC. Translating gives CASSFVRSEQFF.

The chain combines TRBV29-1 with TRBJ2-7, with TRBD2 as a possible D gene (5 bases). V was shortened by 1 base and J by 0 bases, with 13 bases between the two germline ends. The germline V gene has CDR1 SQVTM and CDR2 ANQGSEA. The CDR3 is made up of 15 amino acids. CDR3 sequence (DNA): TGCAGCGTTGAAGCCCTAGCTGAGAGCTCCTACGAGCAGTACTTC. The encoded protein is CSVEALAESSYEQYF.